This T cell receptor beta chain was captured by sequencing in a study of CD8 T cells in ankylosing spondylitis (dated by TCRdb to the late 2010s). Broadly, across the study: To find TCR variants linked to disease, the study profiled T cell receptor beta repertoires in ankylosing spondylitis patients and healthy donors. Peripheral blood was sampled, and synovial fluid was additionally collected from ankylosing spondylitis patients. In total, the full study cohort was made up of roughly 110 healthy donors and 25 to 30 ankylosing spondylitis patients.

Notes on this clonotype: There is no known antigen for this receptor. No base-level quality is on record; no much larger clone is a single base apart.

The listed sequencing device is Illumina HiSeq 2500. Quantitative 5'-RACE with molecular barcodes was the method used to prepare the TCR beta libraries. Turning to the authors' computational methods: Disease-linked TCR variants were identified with a new computational method built on a probabilistic model of VDJ rearrangement. In TCRdb, the public reads were trimmed at Q25 with fastp and aligned with MiXCR, with productive beta chains retained. Merged by CDR3 protein, the rows form single entries marked with the most common genes and DNA. The V and J calls, along with clone size, are taken from TCRdb and not from the paper's own processing. The sample records approximately 350,000 distinct CDR3 sequences, 20% of which are singletons. The ten most abundant clones make up around 13% of the sample. On the study overall, not on this receptor specifically: A CD8+ phenotype was shown by the disease-linked clones, which were found at relatively low frequencies in peripheral blood. Some motif variants had previously been reported in the synovial fluid and blood of reactive arthritis patients, which suggests shared mechanisms of disease initiation. A TCR beta motif of seven or eight highly homologous amino acid variants appeared characteristic of blood from ankylosing spondylitis patients. The disease-linked clones were reported to be significantly enriched in matched synovial fluid samples from ankylosing spondylitis patients.

This receptor was obtained from a male donor with ankylosing spondylitis or in good health (not recorded which). The specimen was blood, either unsorted or a sorted T cell fraction (not recorded which).

The DNA is TGCGCCAGCAGCCAAAGACTAGCGGGGGGCCAAGAGACCCAGTACTTC. It translates to CASSQRLAGGQETQYF. In this chain, TRBV5-1 is recombined with TRBJ2-5, with 13 bases matching TRBD2. The germline V gene supplies CDR1 SGHRS and CDR2 YFSETQ. The CDR3 contains 16 residues, cysteine and phenylalanine counted. Only the CDR3 portion is preserved as DNA: 48 bases, with reading frame beginning at the first base. V loses 4 bases at its end and J loses 1 base; junction bases beyond the gene matches: 4.